The 21 T cell receptor beta chains in this list originate from one sample, sequenced in a study of T-cell reconstitution after alpha-beta-depleted transplantation in children. Unique molecular identifiers featured in how the TCRbeta library was prepared. TCRdb re-called the PCR reads through MiXCR, storing one row per CDR3 protein. Here the sample spans around 6,500 distinct CDR3 sequences, approximately 14% being singletons. Sequenced material: PBMCs, taken before TCRalphabeta/CD19-depleted stem cell transplant. These receptors all come from a boy aged 5 to 17 with acute lymphoblastic leukemia, due to receive a stem cell transplant.

This clonotype is deemed large (0.1 to 1%). The chain couples TRBV7-9 to TRBJ2-4; maybe TRBD2 (6 bases). Germline V lookup: CDR1 SEHNR, CDR2 FQNEAQ (reference sequence). Trimming stripped 9 bases from V and 8 bases from J, with 14 bases between. The CDR3 length is 12 residues. The CDR3 nucleotides read TGTGCCAGTTGGGTGAGGGAGGACATTCAGTACTTC. Its translation is CASWVREDIQYF.

This clonotype is medium-sized (0.01 to 0.1%) by share. The DNA of the CDR3 is TGTGCCAGCAGCCAAGGGATAAGGGGGCGATTCGGCAATCAGCCCCAGCATTTT. Protein: CASSQGIRGRFGNQPQHF. The rearrangement uses TRBV3-1 and TRBJ1-5; TRBD1 matches at 7 bases. The CDR3 has 18 residues. Germline assignment: CDR1 LGHDT and CDR2 YNNKEL (reference sequence). V lost 1 base to trimming and J lost 2 bases; unmatched junction nucleotides: 11.

The sample holds many counts of this clonotype. This chain joins TRBV4-2 and TRBJ1-1, with D unclear. V lost 1 base and J 1 base, leaving 7 bases between the germline ends. The CDR3 covers 14 residues. From germline, CDR1 is LGHNA and CDR2 YNFKEQ. The CDR3 coding sequence is TGTGCCAGCAGCCAAGTTTCAGGGAACACTGAAGCTTTCTTT. Its protein is CASSQVSGNTEAFF.

By share of the sample, this clonotype is medium-sized (0.01 to 0.1%). V and J are TRBV7-8 and TRBJ1-5; D is ambiguous. The CDR3 is made up of 14 amino acids. CDR1 is SGHVS, CDR2 FQNEAQ, per germline. Trimming removed 0 bases from V and 7 bases from J, with 10 bases in between. CDR3 coding DNA: TGTGCCAGCAGCTTAGCTAGGGTAGTGCAGCCCCAGCATTTT. Protein: CASSLARVVQPQHF. Using reference TRBV7-8 and TRBJ1-5 for the parts outside the CDR3, the full variable domain is GAGVSQSPRYKVAKRGQDVALRCDPISGHVSLFWYQQALGQGPEFLTYFQNEAQLDKSGLPSDRFFAERPEGSVSTLKIQRTQQEDSAVYLCASSLARVVQPQHFGDGTRLSIL.

Many counts were recorded for this clonotype. The junction differs from germline at one of its ends, possibly a read error. The CDR3 DNA sequence: TGCGCCAGCAGCCAAGATGAACGGTCTAACGAAAAACTGTTTTTT. This codes for CASSQDERSNEKLFF. The rearrangement links TRBV4-1 to TRBJ1-4; D is undetermined. The germline gives CDR1 MGHRA, CDR2 YSYEKL. This CDR3 is built from 15 residues.

This clonotype is classed as medium-sized (0.01 to 0.1%). V is TRBV4-2 and J is TRBJ1-5, with D unclear. There are 14 residues in the CDR3. V was trimmed by 2 bases and J by 4 bases, leaving 9 bases between them. Germline-derived CDR1 and CDR2 are LGHNA and YNFKEQ. CDR3 amino acids: CASSQNSDNQPQHF. The CDR3 DNA reads TGTGCCAGCAGCCAAAACTCTGATAATCAGCCCCAGCATTTT.

By sample share, this clonotype is medium-sized (0.01 to 0.1%). The J gene is TRBJ1-1, the V gene TRBV12-3 or TRBV12-4; the D is unclear. Trimming shortened V by 1 base and J by 1 base, and 7 bases separated the two germline ends. The CDR3 loop spans 14 amino acids. The CDR3 reads CASSLGHPNTEAFF. Here the CDR3 DNA reads TGTGCCAGCAGTTTAGGCCACCCGAACACTGAAGCTTTCTTT.

By share, this clonotype ranks as medium-sized. This sequence joins TRBV20-1 and TRBJ1-2; the D is unclear. The CDR3 has 13 amino acids. V was pared by 5 bases and J by 4 bases, with 14 bases between. Germline CDR1 DFQATT, CDR2 SNEGSKA (reference sequence). Written as DNA, the CDR3 is TGCAGTGCTCCTAGTCCCTCTTTCTATGGCTACACCTTC. It encodes CSAPSPSFYGYTF.

This clonotype was found once. The chain combines TRBV6-5 with TRBJ2-7; the match to TRBD1 covers 11 bases. CDR1 is MNHEY and CDR2 is SVGAGI in the germline V gene. The CDR3 length is 14 residues. The J segment lost 3 bases and the V segment lost 2 bases, leaving 0 bases of the junction unmatched. CDR3 nucleotides: TGTGCCAGCAGTTACGGGACAGGGGGCTACGAGCAGTACTTC. Translating gives CASSYGTGGYEQYF.

This clonotype qualifies as medium-sized. V is TRBV13 and J is TRBJ1-1, with D hard to call. Trimming left V 3 bases short and J 6 bases short, with 17 bases between. The CDR3 is made up of 15 amino acids. From germline, CDR1 is PRHDT and CDR2 FYEKMQ (reference sequence). CDR3 in DNA: TGTGCCAGCAGCTTCACCCTTGGACCGGCCCCTGAAGCTTTCTTT. Encoded protein: CASSFTLGPAPEAFF.

V gene TRBV29-1 combines with J gene TRBJ2-2; 7 positions agree with TRBD1. This CDR3 is built from 13 residues. Germline CDR1 is SQVTM and CDR2 is ANQGSEA. Trimming removed 4 bases from V and 1 base from J; junction bases left unmatched: 0. In DNA form, the CDR3 reads TGCAGCGTTGGGACAGGGAACACCGGGGAGCTGTTTTTT. Protein sequence: CSVGTGNTGELFF.

This clonotype is labeled as medium-sized. The CDR3 nucleotides read TGCGCCAGCAGCCCAGAGACAGGGAGAAGATATGGCTACACCTTC. Translation gives CASSPETGRRYGYTF. The genes are TRBV5-1 and TRBJ1-2, with 7 bases fitting TRBD1. From germline, CDR1 is SGHRS and CDR2 YFSETQ. The CDR3 has 15 amino acids. Trimming removed 4 bases from V and 5 bases from J; junction bases left unmatched: 11.

This clonotype is medium-sized within its sample. V and J are TRBV6-5 and TRBJ2-1; D is unresolved. V was trimmed by 6 bases and J by 2 bases, leaving 17 bases between them. The CDR3 length is 16 residues. The germline CDR1 and CDR2 sequences are MNHEY and SVGAGI. The CDR3 nucleotides are TGTGCCAGCAGAACCAGACGGGCACAGACCTACAATGAGCAGTTCTTC. Translated: CASRTRRAQTYNEQFF.

By its share, this clonotype is medium-sized. The rearrangement joins TRBV28 to TRBJ1-6, with D possibly TRBD1 on 5 matching bases. With 1 base removed from V and 0 bases from J, the gap between germline ends came to 13 bases. The length of the CDR3 is 18 residues. Germline assignment: CDR1 MDHEN and CDR2 SYDVKM. The CDR3, as DNA: TGTGCCAGCAGTTTATTTGGGGACGCAAGCTCCTATAATTCACCCCTCCACTTT. Translating it yields CASSLFGDASSYNSPLHF.

This clonotype was seen once. J is TRBJ1-1 and V is TRBV10-3; the match to TRBD1 covers 11 bases. The germline V gene encodes CDR1 ENHRY and CDR2 SYGVKD. This CDR3 is 14 amino acids long. V lost 3 bases, J lost 11 bases, and 8 bases stayed unmatched. CDR3 nucleotide sequence: TGTGCCATCAGTGACTGGACAGGGGGCCGCGTGGCTTTCTTT. This codes for CAISDWTGGRVAFF.

V gene TRBV20-1 combines with J gene TRBJ1-6; D ambiguous. This CDR3 region has 11 residues. V lost 1 base and J lost 8, with 3 bases in between. Germline-derived CDR1 and CDR2 are DFQATT and SNEGSKA (reference sequence). CDR3 bases: TGCAGTGCTAGAGTAGATTCACCCCTCCACTTT. Its protein product is CSARVDSPLHF.

The V and J genes are TRBV29-1 and TRBJ2-1; 8 bases line up with TRBD2. The CDR3 loop spans 14 amino acids. The ends lost 4 bases at V and 4 bases at J; junction bases unmatched: 6. CDR1 and CDR2 (germline): SQVTM, ANQGSEA. The CDR3 loop is CSVVEREIYNEQFF. CDR3 nucleotides: TGCAGCGTTGTCGAGCGGGAGATTTACAATGAGCAGTTCTTC.

This clonotype was picked up a small number of times. V gene TRBV7-2 combines with J gene TRBJ2-1; 11 bases match TRBD2. J was trimmed by 3 bases and V by 1 base; bases with no gene match: 5. The CDR3 has 17 residues. Germline V CDR1 and CDR2: SGHTA, FQGNSA. Written as DNA, the CDR3 is TGTGCCAGCAGCTTAGGGTCCACTAGCGGGGGCTACAATGAGCAGTTCTTC. It is translated as CASSLGSTSGGYNEQFF.

This clonotype is medium-sized. The V gene is TRBV7-6, the J gene TRBJ2-2; tentative D call: TRBD1 (5 bases). V dropped 4 bases and J dropped 0 bases, with 12 bases sitting between them. In germline, CDR1 is SGHVS, CDR2 FNYEAQ. The CDR3 sequence is 16 residues long. CDR3 DNA: TGTGCCAGCAGCTCTTACAGGCCCTCGAACACCGGGGAGCTGTTTTTT. Its translation is CASSSYRPSNTGELFF.

This clonotype was detected only once. CDR3 sequence (DNA): TGTGCCACCAGTGATTTAGGTTTAGAACGACAAAGCAACACTGAAGCTTTCTTT. Protein sequence: CATSDLGLERQSNTEAFF. The chain has TRBV24-1 and TRBJ1-1, with D unresolved. The germline gives CDR1 KGHDR, CDR2 SFDVKD. V was trimmed by 1 base and J by 2 bases, leaving 19 bases between them. The CDR3 is 18 amino acids.

This clonotype appeared many times. The rearrangement joins TRBV20-1 to TRBJ2-5, with D maybe TRBD1 (5 bases). Trimming shortened V by 5 bases and J by 4 bases, and 11 bases separated the two germline ends. The length of the CDR3 is 12 residues. Germline CDR1 DFQATT, CDR2 SNEGSKA (reference sequence). CDR3 coding DNA: TGCAGTGCTTCGACAGAAGGAGAGACCCAGTACTTC. Translation: CSASTEGETQYF.